These 23 T cell receptor beta chains originate from one sample sequenced in a study of post-analysis software for immune sequencing data. The study's findings and limits: Patients showed TRBV5-6, TRBV5-1 and TRBV20-1 among four to six TRBV segments more frequent than in controls.

Tagging with unique molecular identifiers was a feature of the TCR beta cDNA libraries. A single record per CDR3 protein comes from TCRdb applying MiXCR to the PCR reads. The sample carries fewer than 600,000 distinct CDR3 sequences, around 40% recorded once. These TCRs' antigens remain unknown. The sequenced sample was blood. The receptor source for this set is a girl aged 5 to 17 with multiple sclerosis.

This clonotype has a handful of counts. The chain employs TRBV11-2 and TRBJ2-1; 11 positions agree with TRBD1. Per the germline V gene, CDR1 is SGHAT and CDR2 is FQNNGV. Trimming cost V 1 base and J 7 bases; bases outside gene matches: 3. The CDR3 extends over 15 amino acids. The DNA for the CDR3 is TGTGCCAGCAGCTTAGGTGGGACAGGGGGGAATGAGCAGTTCTTC. It translates to CASSLGGTGGNEQFF.

This clonotype was detected only a few times. The CDR3 sequence is CATLYAGAGYEQYF. In nucleotides, the CDR3 is TGTGCCACCCTTTATGCAGGGGCGGGGTACGAGCAGTACTTC. This chain joins TRBV28 and TRBJ2-7, with D possibly called TRBD1 or TRBD2 (6 bases each). Deletions cut 10 bases from V and 4 bases from J, with 20 bases between. Germline V gene data show CDR1 as MDHEN and CDR2 as SYDVKM. CDR3 length: 14 amino acids. The variable domain in full, with the rest retrieved from reference TRBV28 and TRBJ2-7, is DVKVTQSSRYLVKRTGEKVFLECVQDMDHENMFWYRQDPGLGLRLIYFSYDVKMKEKGDIPEGYSVSREKKERFSLILESASTNQTSMYLCATLYAGAGYEQYFGPGTRLTVT.

This chain links TRBV12-3 or TRBV12-4 with TRBJ2-5; TRBD2 matches 9 bases. V trimming: 7 bases; J trimming: 1 base; junction bases outside the gene matches: 16. The CDR3 contains 18 residues. Here the CDR3 reads CASTQRWAGGLSQETQYF. CDR3 in DNA: TGTGCCAGCACCCAACGCTGGGCGGGAGGGCTCTCCCAAGAGACCCAGTACTTC.

This sequence joins TRBV7-3 and TRBJ2-7, with 10 bases matching TRBD1. CDR3 size: 13 residues. The V segment lost 0 bases and the J segment 7 bases; nucleotides outside the gene matches: 0. CDR1 SGHTA and CDR2 FQGTGA come from the germline V gene. The CDR3 coding sequence is TGTGCCAGCAGCTTAACGGGACAGGGGGAGCAGTACTTC. Translated: CASSLTGQGEQYF.

The genes are TRBV5-1 and TRBJ1-5, with a possible D match to TRBD1 (6 bases). Trimming cost V 5 bases and J 2 bases, with 14 bases left between them. CDR3 size: 15 residues. CDR1 and CDR2 (germline): SGHRS, YFSETQ. CDR3 in amino acids: CASRPTGLGNQPQHF. CDR3 DNA: TGCGCCAGCAGACCTACAGGGTTAGGCAATCAGCCCCAGCATTTT.

This chain uses TRBV5-6 with TRBJ1-1; maybe TRBD1 (6 bases). The V and J ends lost 0 bases and 4 bases respectively, with 13 bases between them. Germline V gene lookup returns CDR1 SGHDT and CDR2 YYEEEE. This CDR3 comprises 15 residues. CDR3 nucleotides: TGTGCCAGCAGCTTGGCCCAGGGGCTGGTCACTGAAGCTTTCTTT. This gives the protein CASSLAQGLVTEAFF.

This sequence joins TRBV20-1 and TRBJ2-3; D is undetermined. The V gene lost 5 bases and the J gene lost 3 bases, with 21 bases spanning the gap. CDR3 size: 16 residues. The germline CDR1 and CDR2 sequences are DFQATT and SNEGSKA (reference sequence). The CDR3 region is CSAPGRGTPWTDTQYF. The CDR3 coding sequence is TGCAGTGCTCCAGGACGTGGCACGCCCTGGACAGATACGCAGTATTTT.

The rearrangement links TRBV20-1 to TRBJ2-7; D may be TRBD1 (5 bases). The germline V and J ends were trimmed by 7 bases and 3 bases, with 13 bases remaining between them. This CDR3 is built from 12 residues. CDR1 and CDR2 from the germline V gene are DFQATT and SNEGSKA (reference sequence). CDR3 nucleotide sequence: TGCAGTGTCCAGGGTCCGATCTACGAGCAGTACTTC. It encodes CSVQGPIYEQYF.

This chain uses TRBV18 with TRBJ2-1; 13 nucleotides match TRBD2. The CDR3 contains 15 residues. Losses at the gene ends were 2 bases for V and 7 bases for J; bases not matched to a gene: 2. From germline, CDR1 is KGHSH and CDR2 LQKENI. The CDR3 DNA sequence: TGTGCCAGCTCACCATGGACTAGCGGGAGAAATGAGCAGTTCTTC. Amino acid sequence: CASSPWTSGRNEQFF.

This clonotype was found a few times. The chain carries TRBV12-3 or TRBV12-4 and TRBJ2-5, with TRBD1 as a possible D gene (6 bases). The CDR3 has 14 residues. The ends were cut back, 6 bases at V and 5 bases at J, with 16 bases in the middle. Here the CDR3 DNA reads TGTGCCAGCAGCTTCTCCGGGACAACGGAGACCCAGTACTTC. Its protein is CASSFSGTTETQYF.

The V call is TRBV6-6, the J call TRBJ1-1, with D possibly being TRBD1 (6 bases). CDR1 is MNHNY, CDR2 SVGAGI, per germline (reference sequence). V lost 6 bases and J 8 bases, leaving 19 bases between the germline ends. This CDR3 is 14 amino acids long. CDR3 region: CASRTAPGGTEAFF. The CDR3 nucleotides read TGTGCCAGCAGAACGGCCCCGGGGGGCACGGAAGCTTTCTTT.

In this sample, this clonotype turned up a few times. The rearrangement links TRBV20-1 to TRBJ2-5; 13 bases map to TRBD2. Germline V gene data show CDR1 as DFQATT and CDR2 as SNEGSKA (reference sequence). V shed 7 bases, J shed 3 bases, and the junction held 2 bases outside the gene matches. The length of the CDR3 is 13 residues. CDR3 sequence (DNA): TGCAGTGGGACTAGCGGGAGAGAAGAGACCCAGTACTTC. As protein: CSGTSGREETQYF.

This clonotype was counted only a few times. The gene calls are TRBV24-1 and TRBJ2-5; the match to TRBD1 covers 8 bases. The germline gives CDR1 KGHDR, CDR2 SFDVKD. V shed 9 bases and J 2 bases; nucleotides not matched to a gene: 4. CDR3 length: 13 amino acids. The CDR3 spells CATLGTGQETQYF. The CDR3 DNA is TGTGCCACCCTAGGGACAGGACAAGAGACCCAGTACTTC.

This chain joins TRBV7-2 and TRBJ2-3; TRBD2 aligns across 9 bases. From germline, CDR1 is SGHTA and CDR2 FQGNSA. V lost 1 base, J lost 0 bases, and 5 bases stayed unmatched. This CDR3 has 17 residues. The CDR3 protein is CASSLGGRGISTDTQYF. The CDR3 DNA is TGTGCCAGCAGCTTAGGCGGGAGGGGAATCAGCACAGATACGCAGTATTTT.

The count of this clonotype is one. The rearrangement uses TRBV12-3 or TRBV12-4 and TRBJ1-5; D is perhaps TRBD1 (6 bases). The germline V and J ends were trimmed by 3 bases and 0 bases, with 24 bases remaining between them. This CDR3 spans 20 amino acids. The CDR3 DNA is TGTGCCAGCAGTTTGGTTCAGGGGAGGGTCAGGAGGTATAGCAATCAGCCCCAGCATTTT. Translation: CASSLVQGRVRRYSNQPQHF.

CDR3 nucleotide sequence: TGCGCCAGCAGCTCTGGGGACAGGGGATATGAGACCCAGTACTTC. Translating gives CASSSGDRGYETQYF. The V call is TRBV5-1, the J call TRBJ2-5, with TRBD1 matching 10 bases. CDR1 and CDR2 from the germline V gene are SGHRS and YFSETQ. Trimming took 3 bases from V and 5 from J; bases not matched to a gene: 7. This CDR3 has 15 amino acids. Drawing the rest from reference TRBV5-1 and TRBJ2-5, the complete variable domain is KAGVTQTPRYLIKTRGQQVTLSCSPISGHRSVSWYQQTPGQGLQFLFEYFSETQRNKGNFPGRFSGRQFSNSRSEMNVSTLELGDSALYLCASSSGDRGYETQYFGPGTRLLVL.

V usage is TRBV2 and J usage is TRBJ1-2; the D gene is possibly TRBD1 (6 bases). This CDR3 comprises 13 residues. V was trimmed by 3 bases and J by 8 bases, leaving 13 bases between them. Germline CDR1 reads SNHLY; CDR2 reads FYNNEI. This chain's CDR3 is CASSDTGLRGYTF. The CDR3 nucleotides read TGTGCCAGCAGTGACACAGGGTTGCGCGGCTACACCTTC.

This clonotype was seen once. J is TRBJ1-4 and V is TRBV7-8; D uncertain. Germline values: CDR1 SGHVS, CDR2 FQNEAQ. There are 14 residues in the CDR3. The V gene lost 5 bases and the J gene lost 9 bases, with 16 bases spanning the gap. In nucleotides, the CDR3 is TGTGCCAGCAGCGCAAGGGAATTGGCTAAAAAACTGTTTTTT. It codes for CASSARELAKKLFF.

This sequence joins TRBV7-9 and TRBJ2-5; tentatively, D is TRBD1 (6 bases). CDR3 size: 16 residues. With 2 bases removed from V and 3 bases from J, the gap between germline ends came to 16 bases. In germline, CDR1 is SEHNR, CDR2 FQNEAQ (reference sequence). CDR3 region: CASSLFVGQLKETQYF. CDR3 nucleotides: TGTGCCAGCAGCTTATTCGTAGGACAGCTAAAAGAGACCCAGTACTTC.

As to this clonotype: The germline gene is not matched at one end of the junction; a read error may be the cause. The chain carries TRBV10-1 and TRBJ2-7, with 13 bases lining up with TRBD2. The CDR3 has 17 residues. From germline, CDR1 is WNHNN and CDR2 SYGVQD (reference sequence). CDR3 loop: CANSGTSGTGSSYGQYF. The CDR3 coding sequence is TGCGCCAACTCCGGGACTAGCGGGACTGGGAGCTCCTACGGGCAGTACTTC.

This clonotype occurred a few times. V usage is TRBV12-5 and J usage is TRBJ2-1; 9 bases are shared with TRBD1. CDR3 length: 15 residues. The junction had 10 bases not matched to a gene; V was cut back by 7 bases and J by 6 bases. Germline V lookup: CDR1 LGHNT, CDR2 FRNRAP. CDR3 in DNA: TGTGCTAGTGCCGACCCGGGACAGGGATTCAATGAGCAGTTCTTC. This codes for CASADPGQGFNEQFF.

The sample holds a few counts of this clonotype. The chain uses TRBV29-1 and TRBJ2-5, with D possibly TRBD2 on 5 matching bases. The CDR3 spans 11 residues. CDR1 is SQVTM and CDR2 is ANQGSEA in the germline V gene. V shed 6 bases and J shed 2 bases, with 7 bases lying between them. The CDR3 nucleotides are TGCAGCGTGAGGGCTCAAGAGACCCAGTACTTC. Its protein is CSVRAQETQYF.

The rearrangement joins TRBV28 to TRBJ1-5, with D possibly being TRBD1 (5 bases). CDR3 size: 15 residues. V was shortened by 4 bases and J by 2 bases, with 12 bases between the two germline ends. Per germline, CDR1 MDHEN and CDR2 SYDVKM. For the CDR3, the DNA is TGTGCCAGCAGTTCGGGGGTCTCTGGCAATCAGCCCCAGCATTTT. Its translation: CASSSGVSGNQPQHF.